One sample yielded the 22 T cell receptor beta chains listed below, sequenced in a study of PD-L1 blockade in urothelial cancer. Measured with immunoSEQ multiplex PCR; TCRdb has only the in-frame clones, and not every one. The top ten hold around 10% of the sample, which has roughly 90,000 clones, 85% to 95% seen once. Sequenced material: PBMCs, taken around atezolizumab (anti-PD-L1) treatment. These receptor sequences come from a man aged 60-69 years with urothelial cancer.

This clone occurred once. The gene calls are TRBV6-6 and TRBJ2-2, with a tentative D call TRBD1 (6 bases). Germline CDR1 and CDR2: MNHNY and SVGAGI (reference sequence). The CDR3 is 14 residues long. The V end was cut by 5 bases, the J end by 2 bases, with 9 bases between. The CDR3 region has the DNA TGTGCCAGCAGTGGACAGATAAACACCGGGGAGCTGTTTTTT. Protein: CASSGQINTGELFF.

The V gene is TRBV14, the J gene TRBJ2-7; the match to TRBD1 covers 10 bases. Germline-derived CDR1 and CDR2 are SGHDN and FVKESK. V trimming: 0 bases; J trimming: 6 bases; junction bases outside the gene matches: 8. This CDR3 has 16 residues. CDR3 residues: CASSQEAGTGEVEQYF. CDR3 in DNA: TGTGCCAGCAGCCAAGAGGCCGGGACAGGGGAGGTCGAGCAGTACTTC. The variable domain in full, with the rest retrieved from reference TRBV14 and TRBJ2-7, is EAGVTQFPSHSVIEKGQTVTLRCDPISGHDNLYWYRRVMGKEIKFLLHFVKESKQDESGMPNNRFLAERTGGTYSTLKVQPAELEDSGVYFCASSQEAGTGEVEQYFGPGTRLTVT.

This chain uses TRBV5-1 with TRBJ2-5; TRBD2 matches 8 bases. This CDR3 region has 14 residues. Germline CDR1 SGHRS, CDR2 YFSETQ. Unmatched junction bases numbered 3, after V lost 4 bases and J lost 1 base. In nucleotides, the CDR3 is TGCGCCAGCAGCGAAGGGACTAGCCAAGAGACCCAGTACTTC. Its protein product is CASSEGTSQETQYF.

The rearrangement uses TRBV7-9 and TRBJ1-2; TRBD1 might be the D (6 bases). V shed 5 bases and J shed 5 bases, with 18 bases lying between them. The CDR3 is made up of 15 amino acids. Germline-derived CDR1 and CDR2 are SEHNR and FQNEAQ (reference sequence). The CDR3 loop reads CASSIPLTGMYGYTF. CDR3 nucleotide sequence: TGTGCCAGCAGCATACCTTTAACAGGGATGTATGGCTACACCTTC. The entire variable domain, with the rest obtained from reference TRBV7-9 and TRBJ1-2, is as follows: DTGVSQNPRHKITKRGQNVTFRCDPISEHNRLYWYRQTLGQGPEFLTYFQNEAQLEKSRLLSDRFSAERPKGSFSTLEIQRTEQGDSAMYLCASSIPLTGMYGYTFGSGTRLTVV.

The chain links TRBV29-1 to TRBJ1-1, with D possibly TRBD1 on 5 matching bases. Germline CDR1 SQVTM, CDR2 ANQGSEA. CDR3 length: 12 amino acids. Trimming pared 3 bases from V and 3 bases from J, leaving 8 bases between. CDR3 region: CSVDDSYTEAFF. CDR3 nucleotide sequence: TGCAGCGTTGATGACAGTTACACTGAAGCTTTCTTT.

V usage is TRBV30 and J usage is TRBJ1-6, with a weak D call TRBD1 (6 bases). V dropped 1 base and J dropped 13 bases, with 14 bases sitting between them. The germline V gene has CDR1 GTSNPN and CDR2 SVGIG (reference sequence). The CDR3 sequence is 13 residues long. CDR3 coding DNA: TGTGCCTGGAGTGGAAACAGGGATCGCCCCCTCCACTTT. As protein: CAWSGNRDRPLHF.

V is TRBV6-6 and J is TRBJ1-2, with a tentative D call TRBD1 (6 bases). Per the germline V gene, CDR1 is MNHNY and CDR2 is SVGAGI (reference sequence). The germline V and J ends were trimmed by 5 bases and 8 bases, with 15 bases remaining between them. The CDR3 totals 13 residues. CDR3 sequence reads: CASSQYGTGGYTF. The DNA of the CDR3 is TGTGCCAGCAGTCAGTATGGCACAGGGGGCTACACCTTC.

This chain uses TRBV4-2 with TRBJ1-5; TRBD1 agrees at 8 bases. CDR3 size: 18 residues. The junction had 19 bases not matched to a gene; V was cut back by 1 base and J by 11 bases. Germline CDR1 and CDR2: LGHNA and YNFKEQ. The CDR3 DNA is TGTGCCAGCAGCCAAGGGGGAGCCTCGACAGGGGCGGAGGCGGCCCAGCATTTT. This sequence encodes CASSQGGASTGAEAAQHF.

The chain joins TRBV18 to TRBJ2-5, with no clear D. The germline CDR1 and CDR2 sequences are KGHSH and LQKENI. The length of the CDR3 is 11 residues. Between the trimmed V and J ends, which lost 2 bases and 5 bases, there was a span of 3 bases. Here the CDR3 reads CASSPGETQYF. The CDR3 coding sequence is TGTGCCAGCTCACCAGGCGAGACCCAGTACTTC.

The genes are TRBV5-1 and TRBJ2-1, with 9 bases matching TRBD1. This CDR3 contains 15 residues. The junction had 7 bases not matched to a gene; V was cut back by 4 bases and J by 5 bases. Looked up from germline, CDR1 is SGHRS and CDR2 is YFSETQ. The CDR3 nucleotides are TGCGCCAGCAGCCCAATGGGACAGGGTAACAATGAGCAGTTCTTC. Its translation: CASSPMGQGNNEQFF.

The chain combines TRBV7-2 with TRBJ2-1; TRBD2 matches 9 bases. The CDR3 is 16 residues long. The germline CDR1 and CDR2 sequences are SGHTA and FQGNSA. The V and J ends lost 1 base and 4 bases, in that order; junction bases with no gene match: 5. The CDR3 DNA is TGTGCCAGCAGCTTAGGACTAGCGGCTGTTTACAATGAGCAGTTCTTC. It specifies CASSLGLAAVYNEQFF.

V is TRBV5-6 and J is TRBJ2-7, with 11 bases identical to TRBD1. The CDR3 covers 14 residues. The V gene end was trimmed by 3 bases and the J gene end by 6 bases; junction bases not matched to a gene: 5. CDR1 SGHDT and CDR2 YYEEEE come from the germline V gene. The CDR3 DNA reads TGTGCCAGCAGCTGGGGACAGGGGGGCTCCGAGCAGTACTTC. This codes for CASSWGQGGSEQYF.

The rearrangement joins TRBV7-2 to TRBJ2-7; D may be TRBD1 (5 bases). The V end lost 2 bases, the J end lost 9 bases, and 20 bases lay between the germline ends. CDR3 length: 15 amino acids. The germline V gene encodes CDR1 SGHTA and CDR2 FQGNSA. DNA for the CDR3: TGTGCCAGCAGCTTACTGGGGCAGGGTGGGGTAGGGCAGTACTTC. Translated, it gives CASSLLGQGGVGQYF.

This clone was detected a few times. The chain couples TRBV7-3 to TRBJ2-7; 8 bases are a match to TRBD1. CDR1 SGHTA and CDR2 FQGTGA come from the germline V gene. The CDR3 has 15 amino acids. With V trimmed by 4 bases and J by 3 bases, 8 bases remained unmatched. The DNA for the CDR3 is TGTGCCAGCAGCTACGCAGGGGGCTCTATCTACGAGCAGTACTTC. Its protein product is CASSYAGGSIYEQYF.

This chain uses TRBV4-3 with TRBJ2-7, with TRBD1 identical over 8 bases. The CDR3 totals 13 residues. Germline V lookup: CDR1 LGHNA, CDR2 YSLEER. The J segment lost 7 bases and the V segment lost 1 base, leaving 3 bases of the junction unmatched. The CDR3 spells CASSQARGLEQYF. The CDR3 DNA follows: TGCGCCAGCAGCCAAGCCAGGGGGCTTGAGCAGTACTTC.

The CDR3 loop is CASSLPGQGSEQYF. The CDR3 DNA reads TGTGCCAGCAGCTTACCGGGACAGGGCTCCGAGCAGTACTTC. The chain recombines TRBV5-6 with TRBJ2-7; 9 positions match TRBD1. The junction had 6 bases not matched to a gene; V was cut back by 2 bases and J by 6 bases. The germline CDR1 and CDR2 sequences are SGHDT and YYEEEE. The CDR3 is made up of 14 amino acids.

The sample holds one count of this clone. The rearrangement joins TRBV7-2 to TRBJ2-3, with D possibly TRBD1 on 6 matching bases. Germline-derived CDR1 and CDR2 are SGHTA and FQGNSA. V lost 6 bases and J 3 bases, leaving 13 bases between the germline ends. The CDR3 loop spans 14 amino acids. CDR3 DNA: TGTGCCAGCAGTATTATTCAGGGGACAGATACGCAGTATTTT. As protein: CASSIIQGTDTQYF.

The V gene is TRBV30, the J gene TRBJ1-1; D not resolved. The CDR3 has 11 amino acids. Germline CDR1 reads GTSNPN; CDR2 reads SVGIG (reference sequence). The V gene lost 4 bases and the J gene lost 5 bases, with 8 bases spanning the gap. CDR3 DNA sequence: TGTGCCTGGAAAGGGAGAACTGAAGCTTTCTTT. It specifies CAWKGRTEAFF.

The chain carries TRBV4-2 and TRBJ1-4; tentatively, D is TRBD1 (6 bases). The length of the CDR3 is 15 residues. V was clipped by 0 bases and J by 5 bases, with 10 bases between them. Germline V gives CDR1 LGHNA, CDR2 YNFKEQ. In DNA form, the CDR3 reads TGTGCCAGCAGCCAAGATCGTAGGGGGAATGAAAAACTGTTTTTT. Translated, it gives CASSQDRRGNEKLFF.

CDR3 nucleotides: TGTGCCAGCAGCCAAGAACCGGTTACAGATACGCAGTATTTT. Translation gives CASSQEPVTDTQYF. This chain connects TRBV4-2 to TRBJ2-3; D remains ambiguous. Deletions cut 0 bases from V and 3 bases from J, with 7 bases between. Germline V gene data show CDR1 as LGHNA and CDR2 as YNFKEQ. This CDR3 spans 14 amino acids.

The rearrangement joins TRBV10-3 to TRBJ2-1, with 7 bases identical to TRBD2. The CDR3 has 12 amino acids. The J segment lost 9 bases and the V segment lost 5 bases, leaving 4 bases of the junction unmatched. CDR1 ENHRY and CDR2 SYGVKD come from the germline V gene. The CDR3 here is CAISREVGEQFF. The CDR3 bases are TGTGCCATCAGTCGGGAGGTGGGTGAGCAGTTCTTC.

The chain carries TRBV5-1 and TRBJ2-7; D uncertain. The germline V and J ends were trimmed by 0 bases and 5 bases, with 9 bases remaining between them. CDR1 is SGHRS and CDR2 is YFSETQ in the germline V gene. The CDR3 contains 13 residues. The DNA of the CDR3 is TGCGCCAGCAGCTTGGCTAGGATCCACGAGCAGTACTTC. Translated, it gives CASSLARIHEQYF.